The entry below describes one T cell receptor beta chain. The sample is drawn from a study of radiotherapy plus CTLA-4 blockade in lung cancer. Across the study: In approximately 17% of patients, objective responses were seen; 25% to 40% had disease control.

Germline V gives CDR1 MNHEY, CDR2 SMNVEV (reference sequence). The CDR3 loop spans 14 amino acids. Deletions cut 2 bases from V and 7 bases from J, with 9 bases between. Sequencing was performed with immunoSEQ multiplex PCR; in TCRdb, only in-frame clones are kept and a portion is missing. The repertoire holds around 29,000 clones, roughly 77% seen once, with approximately 23% in the top ten. Sample: peripheral blood, taken from a patient treated with radiotherapy plus ipilimumab. The chain employs TRBV27 and TRBJ1-6; tentative D call: TRBD1 (6 bases). The clonotype originates from a human donor with non-small cell lung cancer that progressed on radiotherapy plus ipilimumab. The CDR3 DNA reads as TGTGCCAGCAGTTTAGGACAGAAGAATTCACCCCTCCACTTT. The encoded protein is CASSLGQKNSPLHF.